The clone carrying this T cell receptor beta chain was observed a single time. Cohort allocation depended upon clinical history that participants reported. The CDR3 is made up of 14 amino acids. Trimming removed 4 bases from V and 6 bases from J; junction bases left unmatched: 5. CDR1 is SGHTA, CDR2 FQGNSA, per germline. The sample is drawn from a study of blood T cell repertoires in COVID-19. Looking at the study overall: Both acute and convalescent COVID-19 samples were obtained from the United States, Italy and Spain. From T cells, B-cell-depleted T cells, or PBMCs came the material, which was cDNA or gDNA.

The data were produced by immunoSEQ multiplex PCR, yet TCRdb's version contains in-frame clones alone and is incomplete. The table lists roughly 220,000 clones, roughly 84% of them singletons. The receptor comes from a woman between 40 and 50 years old who had recovered from COVID-19. The specimen was PBMCs or T cells enriched from blood (not recorded which). The rearrangement uses TRBV7-2 and TRBJ2-1, with 8 bases that match TRBD1. The chain's CDR3 is CASSSWTGTNEQFF. The CDR3 nucleotides are TGTGCCAGCAGCTCCTGGACAGGGACCAATGAGCAGTTCTTC.